The rows below give T cell receptor beta chains drawn from one sample of a study of siplizumab effects on memory and regulatory T cells. Sequencing used immunoSEQ multiplex PCR; TCRdb keeps in-frame clones, though not all of them. The sample lists tens of thousands of clones; 91% were seen once. The source material was CD8+ T cells sorted from blood. The receptors come from a human donor in good health. Both conserved end residues are part of each CDR3. The order of the fields is clone size, CDR3 length, J gene, D gene, V gene, CDR3 DNA, CDR3 protein. A D gene is named only where the DNA matches it firmly. The size of a clone is reported for some rows only, either as once, few or many, or as a class for expanded clones.

size: -; length: 16; J: TRBJ1-1; D: TRBD1; V: TRBV7-6; DNA: TGTGCCAGCAGCTTAGAAGGGACAGGGGAGTACACTGAAGCTTTCTTT; CDR3: CASSLEGTGEYTEAFF
size: -; length: 12; J: TRBJ2-1; D: -; V: TRBV25-1; DNA: TGTGCCAGCAGCATTTTAGAAACTGAGCAGTTCTTC; CDR3: CASSILETEQFF
size: -; length: 16; J: TRBJ1-1; D: TRBD1; V: TRBV5-5; DNA: TGTGCCAGCAGCTTTGACAGGGGAGGGGTCGACACTGAAGCTTTCTTT; CDR3: CASSFDRGGVDTEAFF
size: -; length: 11; J: TRBJ2-3; D: -; V: TRBV7-2; DNA: TGTGCCAGCAGCCTGGGGGGTACGCAGTATTTT; CDR3: CASSLGGTQYF
size: -; length: 14; J: TRBJ2-7; D: -; V: TRBV21-1; DNA: TGTGCCAGCAGCCCAACGGACAGGACCTACGAGCAGTACTTC; CDR3: CASSPTDRTYEQYF
size: -; length: 14; J: TRBJ2-7; D: -; V: TRBV7-9; DNA: TGTGCCAGCAGCCGGCGGGACGGCCCCTACGAGCAGTACTTC; CDR3: CASSRRDGPYEQYF
size: -; length: 13; J: TRBJ1-1; D: -; V: TRBV4-1; DNA: TGCGCCAGCAGCCAATCCGCTATTACTGAAGCTTTCTTT; CDR3: CASSQSAITEAFF
size: few; length: 18; J: TRBJ2-5; D: TRBD1; V: TRBV19; DNA: TGTGCCAGTAGTATCCGGACAGGGGGCGTAGTAGGGGATGAGACCCAGTACTTC; CDR3: CASSIRTGGVVGDETQYF
size: -; length: 17; J: TRBJ2-2; D: TRBD2; V: TRBV19; DNA: TGTGCCAGTAGTTTGCCAGCGGGGGGGTGGAACACCGGGGAGCTGTTTTTT; CDR3: CASSLPAGGWNTGELFF
size: -; length: 16; J: TRBJ1-1; D: -; V: TRBV7-6; DNA: TGTGCCAGCAGCTTAGCTGTCAACCTGGGGGACACTGAAGCTTTCTTT; CDR3: CASSLAVNLGDTEAFF
size: -; length: 14; J: TRBJ1-2; D: TRBD1; V: TRBV5-6; DNA: TGTGCCAGCAGCTTTGCAGGGACAGTGGAAGGCTACACCTTC; CDR3: CASSFAGTVEGYTF
size: -; length: 14; J: TRBJ2-5; D: TRBD1; V: TRBV6-1; DNA: TGTGCCAGCAGTCCGACAGGGGATTTGGAGACCCAGTACTTC; CDR3: CASSPTGDLETQYF
size: -; length: 17; J: TRBJ2-5; D: -; V: TRBV5-6; DNA: TGTGCCAGCAGCCCTAATATCAGGGTGGAACCATCAGAGACCCAGTACTTC; CDR3: CASSPNIRVEPSETQYF
size: -; length: 15; J: TRBJ2-3; D: -; V: TRBV6-6; DNA: TGTGCCAGCTCGACAACCGGGGGCTGGGCAGATACGCAGTATTTT; CDR3: CASSTTGGWADTQYF